This T cell receptor beta chain stems from a study of control samples from healthy donors and cancer patients. Using immunoSEQ multiplex PCR, the repertoire was profiled, and TCRdb retains in-frame clones only, with some absent. The table includes over 50,000 clones, about 96% detected once. Germline V gene data show CDR1 as MNHNY and CDR2 as SVGAGI (reference sequence). Trimming removed 0 bases at V and 8 bases at J, with 8 bases between. The length of the CDR3 is 13 residues. This chain links TRBV6-6 with TRBJ2-1, with no clear D. Material: blood. The sequence derives from a woman between 18 and 30 years old in good health. The CDR3 is CASSYSVFDEQFF. CDR3 sequence (DNA): TGTGCCAGCAGTTACTCGGTTTTTGATGAGCAGTTCTTC.